Listed here is a single TCR beta chain. The data were obtained in a study of technical replicates of blood from a handful of donors. The germline CDR1 and CDR2 sequences are SGHTA and FQGNSA. This CDR3 has 13 residues. V was trimmed by 4 bases and J by 0 bases, leaving 6 bases between them. Profiled with immunoSEQ multiplex PCR; TCRdb holds only in-frame clones, not every one. The top ten hold over 0.2% of the sample, which has 55,000 to 85,000 clones, around 97% seen once. This receptor was obtained from a human donor in good health. Sequences were obtained from T cells isolated from PBMCs. The chain has TRBV7-2 and TRBJ1-1; no reliable D call. The chain's CDR3 is CASSSGMNTEAFF. Here the CDR3 DNA reads TGTGCCAGCAGCTCGGGGATGAACACTGAAGCTTTCTTT.